This TCR beta chain was sequenced during a study of blood T cell repertoires in COVID-19. Study-wide background: Samples taken during acute and convalescent COVID-19 were collected in the United States, Italy and Spain.

Authors' data handling: Reference gene primer amplification gave nucleated cell count estimates. Clones were read by immunoSEQ multiplex PCR, and TCRdb kept only the in-frame ones, dropping some. That table gives V, J and clone size, and the DNA gave D and trimming. Of 140,000 to 150,000 clones listed, 70% to 90% are singletons. The J segment lost 3 bases and the V segment lost 5 bases, leaving 3 bases of the junction unmatched. The CDR3 is 13 amino acids. Germline CDR1 is MNHEY and CDR2 is SVGEGT. Participant-reported clinical history was the basis for cohort assignment. The TCR was taken from a man between 45 and 60 years old who had recovered from COVID-19. The sequenced sample consisted of PBMCs or T cells enriched from blood (not recorded which). This chain links TRBV6-2 or TRBV6-3 with TRBJ1-2; 7 bases match TRBD1. DNA of the CDR3: TGTGCCAGCAGTCGACAGGGAGACTATGGCTACACCTTC. As protein: CASSRQGDYGYTF.